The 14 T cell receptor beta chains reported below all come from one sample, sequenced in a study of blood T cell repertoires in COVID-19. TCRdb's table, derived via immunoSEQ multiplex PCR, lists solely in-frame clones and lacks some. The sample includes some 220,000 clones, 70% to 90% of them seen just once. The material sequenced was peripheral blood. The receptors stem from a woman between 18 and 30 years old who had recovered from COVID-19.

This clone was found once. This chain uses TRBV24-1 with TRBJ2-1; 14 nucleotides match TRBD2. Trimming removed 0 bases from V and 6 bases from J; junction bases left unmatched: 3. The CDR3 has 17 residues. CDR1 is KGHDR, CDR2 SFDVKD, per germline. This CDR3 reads CATSDLNGLAGGNEQFF. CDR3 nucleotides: TGTGCCACCAGTGATTTGAACGGACTAGCGGGGGGCAATGAGCAGTTCTTC.

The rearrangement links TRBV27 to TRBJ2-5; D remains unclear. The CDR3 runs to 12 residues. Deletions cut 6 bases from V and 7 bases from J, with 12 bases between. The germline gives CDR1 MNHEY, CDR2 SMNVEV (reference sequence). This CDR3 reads CASSPLNRTQYF. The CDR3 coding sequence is TGTGCCAGCAGCCCCCTAAATCGGACCCAGTACTTC.

The CDR3 DNA reads TGTGCCAGCAGCTTAGATAGTGCGACATACACCGGGGAGCTGTTTTTT. It encodes CASSLDSATYTGELFF. The rearrangement uses TRBV11-2 and TRBJ2-2; D is ambiguous. The CDR3 length is 16 residues. V shed 0 bases and J shed 3 bases, with 11 bases lying between them. Germline lookup yields CDR1 SGHAT and CDR2 FQNNGV. Full variable domain (outside the CDR3, taken from reference TRBV11-2 and TRBJ2-2): EAGVAQSPRYKIIEKRQSVAFWCNPISGHATLYWYQQILGQGPKLLIQFQNNGVVDDSQLPKDRFSAERLKGVDSTLKIQPAKLEDSAVYLCASSLDSATYTGELFFGEGSRLTVL.

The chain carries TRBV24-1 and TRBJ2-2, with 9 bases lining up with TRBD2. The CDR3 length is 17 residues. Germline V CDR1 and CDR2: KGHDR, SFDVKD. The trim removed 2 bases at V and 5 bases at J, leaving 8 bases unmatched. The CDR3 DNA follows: TGTGCCACCAGTGATTCCACGCGTGGACTAGCGACCGGGGAGCTGTTTTTT. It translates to CATSDSTRGLATGELFF.

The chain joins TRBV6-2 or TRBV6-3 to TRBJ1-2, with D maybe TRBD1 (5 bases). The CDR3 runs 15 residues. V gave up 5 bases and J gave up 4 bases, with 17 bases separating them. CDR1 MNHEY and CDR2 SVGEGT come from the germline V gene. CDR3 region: CASSPLPTGGYGYTF. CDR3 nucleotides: TGTGCCAGCAGTCCCCTGCCCACGGGGGGCTATGGCTACACCTTC.

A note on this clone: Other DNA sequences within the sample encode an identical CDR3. The CDR3 reads CASSLSGTGTSEYGYTF. The CDR3 bases are TGTGCCAGCAGTTTATCAGGGACAGGGACTTCGGAATATGGCTACACCTTC. This chain links TRBV27 with TRBJ1-2, with TRBD1 identical over 9 bases. V lost 0 bases, J lost 5 bases, and 10 bases stayed unmatched. This CDR3 contains 17 residues. The V gene's germline CDR1 is MNHEY and CDR2 SMNVEV (reference sequence).

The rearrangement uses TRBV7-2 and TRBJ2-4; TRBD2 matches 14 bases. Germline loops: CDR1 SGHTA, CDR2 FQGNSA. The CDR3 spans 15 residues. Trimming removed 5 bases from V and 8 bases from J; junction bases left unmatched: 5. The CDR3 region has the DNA TGTGCCAGCAGCGCCAGACTAGCGGGAGGGGACATTCAGTACTTC. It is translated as CASSARLAGGDIQYF.

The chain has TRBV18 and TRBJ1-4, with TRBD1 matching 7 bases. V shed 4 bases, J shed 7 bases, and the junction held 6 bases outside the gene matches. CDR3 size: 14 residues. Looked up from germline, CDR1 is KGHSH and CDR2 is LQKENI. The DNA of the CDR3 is TGTGCCAGCTCACGACAGGGCGGAGGTGAAAAACTGTTTTTT. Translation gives CASSRQGGGEKLFF.

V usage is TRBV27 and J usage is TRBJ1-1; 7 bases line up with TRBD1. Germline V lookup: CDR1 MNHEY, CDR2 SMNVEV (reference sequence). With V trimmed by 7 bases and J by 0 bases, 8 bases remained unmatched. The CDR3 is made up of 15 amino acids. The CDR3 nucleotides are TGTGCCAGCAAGATACAGGGGCGCATGAACACTGAAGCTTTCTTT. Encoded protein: CASKIQGRMNTEAFF.

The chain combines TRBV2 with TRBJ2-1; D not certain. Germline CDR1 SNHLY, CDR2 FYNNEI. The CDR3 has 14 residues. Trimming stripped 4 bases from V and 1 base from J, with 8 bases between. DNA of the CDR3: TGTGCCAGCAGTGGACACCGATCCTACAATGAGCAGTTCTTC. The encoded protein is CASSGHRSYNEQFF.

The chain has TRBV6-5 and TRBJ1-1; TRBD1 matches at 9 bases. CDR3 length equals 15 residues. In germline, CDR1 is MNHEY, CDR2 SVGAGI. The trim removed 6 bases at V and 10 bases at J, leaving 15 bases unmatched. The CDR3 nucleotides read TGTGCCAGCAGCCCCAAAACAGGGGGCTATCTTTCAGCTTTCTTT. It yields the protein CASSPKTGGYLSAFF.

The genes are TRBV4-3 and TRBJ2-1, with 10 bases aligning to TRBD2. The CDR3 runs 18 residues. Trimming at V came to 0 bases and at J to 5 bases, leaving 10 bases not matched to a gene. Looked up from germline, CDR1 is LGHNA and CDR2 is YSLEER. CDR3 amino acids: CASSQDGTSGMSDNEQFF. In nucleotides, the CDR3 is TGCGCCAGCAGCCAAGATGGTACTAGCGGGATGTCGGACAATGAGCAGTTCTTC.

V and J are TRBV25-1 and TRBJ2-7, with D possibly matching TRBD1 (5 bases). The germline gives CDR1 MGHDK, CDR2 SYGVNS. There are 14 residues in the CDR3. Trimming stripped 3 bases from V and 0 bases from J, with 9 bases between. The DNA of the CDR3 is TGTGCCAGCAGTGACGACAGAGACTCCTACGAGCAGTACTTC. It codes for CASSDDRDSYEQYF.

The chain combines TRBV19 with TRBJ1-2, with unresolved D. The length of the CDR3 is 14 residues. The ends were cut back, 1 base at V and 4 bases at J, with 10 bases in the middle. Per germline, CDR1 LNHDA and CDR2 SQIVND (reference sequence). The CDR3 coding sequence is TGTGCCAGTAGTATAGGTAACGGAGCCTATGGCTACACCTTC. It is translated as CASSIGNGAYGYTF. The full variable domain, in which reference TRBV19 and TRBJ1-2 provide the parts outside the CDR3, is DGGITQSPKYLFRKEGQNVTLSCEQNLNHDAMYWYRQDPGQGLRLIYYSQIVNDFQKGDIAEGYSVSREKKESFPLTVTSAQKNPTAFYLCASSIGNGAYGYTFGSGTRLTVV.